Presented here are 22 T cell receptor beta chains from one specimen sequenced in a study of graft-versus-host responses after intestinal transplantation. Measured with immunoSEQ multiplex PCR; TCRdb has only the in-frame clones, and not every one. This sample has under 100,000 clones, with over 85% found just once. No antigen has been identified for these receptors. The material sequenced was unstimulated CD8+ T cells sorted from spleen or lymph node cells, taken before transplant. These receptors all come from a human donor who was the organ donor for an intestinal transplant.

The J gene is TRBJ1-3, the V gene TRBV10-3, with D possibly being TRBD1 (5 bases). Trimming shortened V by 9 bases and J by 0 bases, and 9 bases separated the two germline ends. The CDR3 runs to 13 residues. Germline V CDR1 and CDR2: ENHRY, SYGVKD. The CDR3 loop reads CAMGGSSGNTIYF. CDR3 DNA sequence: TGTGCCATGGGGGGGAGCTCTGGAAACACCATATATTTT.

CDR3 nucleotide sequence: TGTGCCAGCAGCGGACGAGGGAGCGGGGACGCCAATGAGCAGTTCTTC. Encoded protein: CASSGRGSGDANEQFF. The chain has TRBV9 and TRBJ2-1, with 7 bases lining up with TRBD2. V trimming: 3 bases; J trimming: 6 bases; junction bases outside the gene matches: 12. Germline CDR1 SGDLS, CDR2 YYNGEE. The CDR3 spans 16 residues.

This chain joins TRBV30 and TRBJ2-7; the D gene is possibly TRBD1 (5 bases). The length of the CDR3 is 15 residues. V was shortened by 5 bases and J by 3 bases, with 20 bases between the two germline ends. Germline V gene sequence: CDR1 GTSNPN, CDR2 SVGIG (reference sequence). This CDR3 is CAWEGSPQGIYEQYF. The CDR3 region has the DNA TGTGCCTGGGAAGGATCACCCCAGGGAATCTACGAGCAGTACTTC.

CDR3 nucleotides: TGTGCCAGCAGTTCGTCCTACGAGCAGTACTTC. This translates into CASSSSYEQYF. The chain combines TRBV27 with TRBJ2-7; D is ambiguous. The germline V and J ends were trimmed by 4 bases and 1 base, with 2 bases remaining between them. Germline V lookup: CDR1 MNHEY, CDR2 SMNVEV (reference sequence). The CDR3 totals 11 residues.

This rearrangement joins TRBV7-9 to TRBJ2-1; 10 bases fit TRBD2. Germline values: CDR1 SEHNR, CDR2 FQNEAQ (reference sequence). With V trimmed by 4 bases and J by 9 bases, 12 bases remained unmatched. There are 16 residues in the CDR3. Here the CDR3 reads CASSSGLAGVPSEQFF. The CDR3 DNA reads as TGTGCCAGCAGCTCAGGCCTAGCGGGGGTCCCAAGTGAGCAGTTCTTC.

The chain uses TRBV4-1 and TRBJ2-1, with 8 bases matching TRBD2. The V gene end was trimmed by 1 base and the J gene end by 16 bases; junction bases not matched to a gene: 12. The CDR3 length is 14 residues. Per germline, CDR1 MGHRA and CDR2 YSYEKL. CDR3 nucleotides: TGCGCCAGCAGCCAAGCGCCCGGGGGACTAGAACTTTTCTTC. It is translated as CASSQAPGGLELFF.

CDR3 nucleotides: TGTGCCAGCAGCCCAGGACTAGGCTACGAGCAGTACTTC. Translated, it gives CASSPGLGYEQYF. The chain uses TRBV9 and TRBJ2-7; 7 positions match TRBD2. Germline V CDR1 and CDR2: SGDLS, YYNGEE. This CDR3 comprises 13 residues. After removal of 4 bases from V and 3 bases from J, the junction contained 4 bases not matched to a gene. Together with reference TRBV9 and TRBJ2-7, the CDR3 gives the full variable domain: DSGVTQTPKHLITATGQRVTLRCSPRSGDLSVYWYQQSLDQGLQFLIQYYNGEERAKGNILERFSAQQFPDLHSELNLSSLELGDSALYFCASSPGLGYEQYFGPGTRLTVT.

CDR3 sequence (DNA): TGCGCCAGCAGCCCGCCCCCAGAAGGACAGCGCCCCTTCTCTGGAAACACCATATATTTT. It translates to CASSPPPEGQRPFSGNTIYF. The chain carries TRBV10-1 and TRBJ1-3, with D possibly being TRBD1 (6 bases). CDR1 WNHNN and CDR2 SYGVQD come from the germline V gene (reference sequence). Trimming took 6 bases from V and 0 from J, leaving 27 bases between them. The CDR3 loop spans 20 amino acids.

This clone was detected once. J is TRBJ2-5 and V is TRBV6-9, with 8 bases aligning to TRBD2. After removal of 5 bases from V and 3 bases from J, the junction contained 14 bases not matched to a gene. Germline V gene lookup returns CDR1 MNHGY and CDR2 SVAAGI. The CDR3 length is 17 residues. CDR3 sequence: CASSRPVRGRPKETQYF. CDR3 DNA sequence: TGTGCCAGCAGTCGTCCGGTCCGCGGGAGGCCTAAAGAGACCCAGTACTTC.

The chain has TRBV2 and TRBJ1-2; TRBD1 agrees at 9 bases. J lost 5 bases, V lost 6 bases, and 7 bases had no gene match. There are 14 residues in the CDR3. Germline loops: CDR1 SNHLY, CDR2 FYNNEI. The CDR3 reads CASRGTGLWYGYTF. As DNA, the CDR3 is TGTGCCAGCAGAGGGACAGGGCTTTGGTATGGCTACACCTTC.

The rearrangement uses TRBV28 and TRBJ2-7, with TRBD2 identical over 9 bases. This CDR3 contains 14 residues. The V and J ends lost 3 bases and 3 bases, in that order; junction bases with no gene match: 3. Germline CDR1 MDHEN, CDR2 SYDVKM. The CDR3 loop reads CASSLGLANYEQYF. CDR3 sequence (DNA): TGTGCCAGCAGTTTGGGACTAGCTAACTACGAGCAGTACTTC.

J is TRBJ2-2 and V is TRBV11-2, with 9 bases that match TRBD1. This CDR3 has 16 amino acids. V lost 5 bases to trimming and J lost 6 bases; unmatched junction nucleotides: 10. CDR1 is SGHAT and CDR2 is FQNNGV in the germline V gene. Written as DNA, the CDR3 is TGTGCCAGCAGCGGGGGGGGGACAGGGCGGGCCGGGGAGCTGTTTTTT. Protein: CASSGGGTGRAGELFF.

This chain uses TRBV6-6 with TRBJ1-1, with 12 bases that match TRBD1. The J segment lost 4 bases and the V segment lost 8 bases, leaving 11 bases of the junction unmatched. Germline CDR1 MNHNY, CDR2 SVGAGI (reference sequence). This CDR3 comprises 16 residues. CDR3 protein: CASGSGQGARGTEAFF. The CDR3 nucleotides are TGTGCCAGCGGGTCGGGACAGGGGGCAAGGGGCACTGAAGCTTTCTTT.

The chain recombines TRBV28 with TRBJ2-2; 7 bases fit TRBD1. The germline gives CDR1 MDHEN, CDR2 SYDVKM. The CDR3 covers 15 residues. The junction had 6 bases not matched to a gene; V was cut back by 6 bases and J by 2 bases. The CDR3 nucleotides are TGTGCCAGCAGACACAGGGGATTCAACACCGGGGAGCTGTTTTTT. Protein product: CASRHRGFNTGELFF.

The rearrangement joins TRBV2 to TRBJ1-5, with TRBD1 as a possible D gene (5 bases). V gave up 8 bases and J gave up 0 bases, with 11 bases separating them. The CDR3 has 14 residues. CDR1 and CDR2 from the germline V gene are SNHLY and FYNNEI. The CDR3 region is CASGTWDSNQPQHF. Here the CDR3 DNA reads TGTGCCAGCGGGACTTGGGATAGCAATCAGCCCCAGCATTTT.

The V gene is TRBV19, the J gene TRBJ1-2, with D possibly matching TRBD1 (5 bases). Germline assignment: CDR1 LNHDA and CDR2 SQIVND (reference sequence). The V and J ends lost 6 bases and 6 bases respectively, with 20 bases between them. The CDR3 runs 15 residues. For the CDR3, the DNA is TGTGCCAGTAGACCCCTGGGGGGGAGCTTACATGGCTACACCTTC. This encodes CASRPLGGSLHGYTF.

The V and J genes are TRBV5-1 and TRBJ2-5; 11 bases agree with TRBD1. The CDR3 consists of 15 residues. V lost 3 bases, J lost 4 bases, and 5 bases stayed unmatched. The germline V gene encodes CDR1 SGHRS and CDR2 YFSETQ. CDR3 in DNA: TGCGCCAGCAGCTGGACAGGGGGCGGTACAGAGACCCAGTACTTC. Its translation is CASSWTGGGTETQYF.

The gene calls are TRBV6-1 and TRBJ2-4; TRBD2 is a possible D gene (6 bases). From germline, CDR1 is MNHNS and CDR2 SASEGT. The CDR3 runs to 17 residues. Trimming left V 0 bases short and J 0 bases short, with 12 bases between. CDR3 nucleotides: TGTGCCAGCAGTGAAGCGGGAGGTTGGGGAGCCAAAAACATTCAGTACTTC. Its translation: CASSEAGGWGAKNIQYF.

The DNA of the CDR3 is TGCGCCAGCAGCTTGGCAGGAGGTGGCACTGAAGCTTTCTTT. Translating gives CASSLAGGGTEAFF. The V call is TRBV5-1, the J call TRBJ1-1; unclear D gene. The CDR3 consists of 14 residues. Trimming took 0 bases from V and 4 from J, leaving 10 bases between them. The germline CDR1 and CDR2 sequences are SGHRS and YFSETQ.

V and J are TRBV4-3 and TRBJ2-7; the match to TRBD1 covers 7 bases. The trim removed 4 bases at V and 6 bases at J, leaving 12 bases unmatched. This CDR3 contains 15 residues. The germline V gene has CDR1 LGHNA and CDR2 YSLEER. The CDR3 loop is CASSPWTGVLCEQYF. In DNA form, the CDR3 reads TGCGCCAGCAGCCCCTGGACAGGCGTCCTATGCGAGCAGTACTTC.

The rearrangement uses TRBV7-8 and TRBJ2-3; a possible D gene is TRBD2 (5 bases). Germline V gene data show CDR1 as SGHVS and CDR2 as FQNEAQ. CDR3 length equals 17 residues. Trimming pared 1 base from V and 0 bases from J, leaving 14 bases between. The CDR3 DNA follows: TGTGCCAGCAGCTTAGTCCCTCGGGGTGTTAGCACAGATACGCAGTATTTT. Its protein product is CASSLVPRGVSTDTQYF. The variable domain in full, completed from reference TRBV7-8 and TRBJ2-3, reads GAGVSQSPRYKVAKRGQDVALRCDPISGHVSLFWYQQALGQGPEFLTYFQNEAQLDKSGLPSDRFFAERPEGSVSTLKIQRTQQEDSAVYLCASSLVPRGVSTDTQYFGPGTRLTVL.

The CDR3 here is CAWSVLPGSYEQYF. The DNA of the CDR3 is TGTGCCTGGAGTGTTCTCCCCGGTAGTTACGAGCAGTACTTC. The gene calls are TRBV30 and TRBJ2-5; D gene ambiguous. The J call may be faulty, since TRBJ2-7 better matches the DNA end. The germline V gene has CDR1 GTSNPN and CDR2 SVGIG (reference sequence). The CDR3 runs 14 residues.